The sequence of this TCR beta chain was determined in a study of CD4+ T cells in melanoma. General study findings and limits: Neoantigen-specific CD4+ T cells in melanoma reportedly had diverse differentiation states.

A remark on this clone: Its specificity is not known.

CDR1 PRHDT and CDR2 FYEKMQ come from the germline V gene (reference sequence). The ends were cut back, 2 bases at V and 5 bases at J, with 12 bases in the middle. The CDR3 length is 14 residues. Some clones are missing from TCRdb's copy, which holds only in-frame ones; the method was immunoSEQ multiplex PCR. The sample lists 10,000 to 14,000 clones; around 71% were seen once. V and J are TRBV13 and TRBJ2-5; D remains unclear. This sequence was found in a human donor with melanoma. The specimen sequenced was cells from a culture (not recorded whether cultured in vitro). The CDR3 protein is CASSLLDAVETQYF. Written as DNA, the CDR3 is TGTGCCAGCAGCTTATTAGACGCAGTGGAGACCCAGTACTTC.